This T cell receptor beta chain was observed in a study of OX40 agonist ivuxolimab in advanced cancers. In germline, CDR1 is MGHRA, CDR2 YSYEKL. V gave up 0 bases and J gave up 3 bases; unmatched junction bases: 5. This CDR3 is 15 amino acids long. Assay: immunoSEQ multiplex PCR; the TCRdb copy retains only in-frame clones and omits some. Of fewer than 30,000 clones listed, 70% to 80% are singletons. The input for sequencing was CD4+ or CD8+ T cells sorted from blood, taken in a trial of the OX40 agonist ivuxolimab. V usage is TRBV4-1 and J usage is TRBJ2-7; 7 bases match TRBD1. The sequence came from an adult with an advanced solid tumor such as melanoma, head and neck, liver or kidney cancer. CDR3 residues: CASSQDRTGDYEQYF. CDR3 DNA: TGCGCCAGCAGCCAAGATCGGACAGGCGACTACGAGCAGTACTTC.